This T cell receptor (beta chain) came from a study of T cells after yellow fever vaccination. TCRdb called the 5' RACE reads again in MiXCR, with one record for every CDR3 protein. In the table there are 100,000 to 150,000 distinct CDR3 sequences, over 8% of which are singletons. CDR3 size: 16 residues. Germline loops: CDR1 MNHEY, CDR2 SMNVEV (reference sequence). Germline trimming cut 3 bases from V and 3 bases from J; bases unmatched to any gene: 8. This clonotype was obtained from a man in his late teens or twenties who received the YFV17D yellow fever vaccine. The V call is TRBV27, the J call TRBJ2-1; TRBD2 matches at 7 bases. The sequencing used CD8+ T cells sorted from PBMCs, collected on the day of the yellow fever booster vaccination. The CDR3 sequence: CASSFLQRDLYNEQFF. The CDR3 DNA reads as TGTGCCAGCAGTTTTCTCCAGCGGGACCTCTACAATGAGCAGTTCTTC.